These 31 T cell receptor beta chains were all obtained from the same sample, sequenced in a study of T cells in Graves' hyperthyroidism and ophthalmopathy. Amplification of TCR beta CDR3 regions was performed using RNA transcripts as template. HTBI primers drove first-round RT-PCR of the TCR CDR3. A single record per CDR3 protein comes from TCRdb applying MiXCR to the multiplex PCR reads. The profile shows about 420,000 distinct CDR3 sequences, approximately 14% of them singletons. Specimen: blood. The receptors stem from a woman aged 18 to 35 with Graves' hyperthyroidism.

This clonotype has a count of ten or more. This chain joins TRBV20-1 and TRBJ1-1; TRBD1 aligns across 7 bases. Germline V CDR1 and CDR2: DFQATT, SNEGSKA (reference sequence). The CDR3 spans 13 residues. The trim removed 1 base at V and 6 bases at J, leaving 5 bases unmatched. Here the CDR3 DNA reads TGCAGTGCTAGAGTAGGGGGCAGGGCTGAAGCTTTCTTT. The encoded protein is CSARVGGRAEAFF.

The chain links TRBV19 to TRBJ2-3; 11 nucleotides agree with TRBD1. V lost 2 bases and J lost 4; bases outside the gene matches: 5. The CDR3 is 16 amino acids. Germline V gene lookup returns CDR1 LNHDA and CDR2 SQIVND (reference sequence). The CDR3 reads CASSILGTGGSDTQYF. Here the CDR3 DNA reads TGTGCCAGTAGTATATTGGGGACAGGGGGATCAGATACGCAGTATTTT.

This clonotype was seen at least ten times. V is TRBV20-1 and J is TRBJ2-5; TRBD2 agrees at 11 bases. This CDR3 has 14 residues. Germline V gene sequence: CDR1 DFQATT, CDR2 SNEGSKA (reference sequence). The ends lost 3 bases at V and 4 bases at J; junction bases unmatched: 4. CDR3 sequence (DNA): TGCAGTGCTAGGCTAGCGGGAGGCGGAGAGACCCAGTACTTC. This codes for CSARLAGGGETQYF.

The CDR3 sequence is CASSHTQLAGYTF. The CDR3 DNA sequence: TGTGCCAGCAGCCACACCCAACTGGCGGGCTACACCTTC. The rearrangement uses TRBV19 and TRBJ1-2; the D is unclear. V lost 9 bases, J lost 8 bases, and 19 bases lay in between. The germline V gene encodes CDR1 LNHDA and CDR2 SQIVND (reference sequence). The CDR3 contains 13 residues.

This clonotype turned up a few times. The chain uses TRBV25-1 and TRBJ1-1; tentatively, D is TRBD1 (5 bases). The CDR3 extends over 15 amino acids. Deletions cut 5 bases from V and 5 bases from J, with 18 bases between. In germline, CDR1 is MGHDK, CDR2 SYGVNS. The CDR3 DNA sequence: TGTGCCAGCAGTTTGGGAGGGACCCGCTGGACTGAAGCTTTCTTT. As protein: CASSLGGTRWTEAFF.

The CDR3 loop is CASSLTSERTDTQYF. In DNA form, the CDR3 reads TGTGCCAGCAGCCTAACTAGCGAACGCACAGATACGCAGTATTTT. This sequence joins TRBV11-3 and TRBJ2-3; 7 nucleotides match TRBD2. This CDR3 contains 15 residues. The V and J ends lost 5 bases and 1 base, in that order; junction bases with no gene match: 6. In germline, CDR1 is SGHNT, CDR2 YENEEA.

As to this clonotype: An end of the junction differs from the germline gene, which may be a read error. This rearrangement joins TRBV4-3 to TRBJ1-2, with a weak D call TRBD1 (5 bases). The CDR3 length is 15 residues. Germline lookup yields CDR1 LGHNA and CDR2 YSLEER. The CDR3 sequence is CASNQGTAQAYGYTF. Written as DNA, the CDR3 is TGCGCCAGCAACCAAGGGACGGCCCAGGCCTATGGCTACACCTTC.

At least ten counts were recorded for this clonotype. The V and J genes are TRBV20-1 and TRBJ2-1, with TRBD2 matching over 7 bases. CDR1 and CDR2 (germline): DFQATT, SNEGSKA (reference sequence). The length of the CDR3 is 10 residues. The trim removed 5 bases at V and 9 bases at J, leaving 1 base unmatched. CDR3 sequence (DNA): TGCAGTGCTGGGGGGGGTGAGCAGTTCTTC. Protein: CSAGGGEQFF.

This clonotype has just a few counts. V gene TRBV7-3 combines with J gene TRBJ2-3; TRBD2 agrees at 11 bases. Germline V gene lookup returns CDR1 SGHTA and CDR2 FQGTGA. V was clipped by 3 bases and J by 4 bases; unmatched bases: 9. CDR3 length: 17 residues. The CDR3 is CASSLGPGLADSDTQYF. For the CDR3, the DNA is TGTGCCAGCAGCTTGGGGCCGGGACTAGCGGACTCAGATACGCAGTATTTT.

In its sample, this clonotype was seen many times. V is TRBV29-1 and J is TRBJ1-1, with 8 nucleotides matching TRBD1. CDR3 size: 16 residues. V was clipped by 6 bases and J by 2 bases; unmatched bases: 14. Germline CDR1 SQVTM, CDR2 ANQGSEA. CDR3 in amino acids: CSVRGQVFHPNTEAFF. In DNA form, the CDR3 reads TGCAGCGTCCGGGGACAGGTATTTCATCCTAACACTGAAGCTTTCTTT. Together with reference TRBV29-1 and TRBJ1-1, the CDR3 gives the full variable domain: SAVISQKPSRDICQRGTSLTIQCQVDSQVTMMFWYRQQPGQSLTLIATANQGSEATYESGFVIDKFPISRPNLTFSTLTVSNMSPEDSSIYLCSVRGQVFHPNTEAFFGQGTRLTVV.

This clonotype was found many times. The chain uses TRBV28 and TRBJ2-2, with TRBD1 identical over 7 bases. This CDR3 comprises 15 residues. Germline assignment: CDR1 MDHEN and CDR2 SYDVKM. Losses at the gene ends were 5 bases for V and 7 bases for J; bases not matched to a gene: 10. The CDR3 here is CASSRDRVLSGELFF. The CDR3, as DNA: TGTGCCAGCAGTCGTGACAGGGTTTTGAGCGGGGAGCTGTTTTTT.

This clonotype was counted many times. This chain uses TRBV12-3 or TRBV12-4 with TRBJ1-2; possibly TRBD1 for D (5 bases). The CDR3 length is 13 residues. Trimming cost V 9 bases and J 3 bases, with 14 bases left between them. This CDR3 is CASAGTGYYGYTF. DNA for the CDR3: TGTGCCAGTGCAGGCACAGGCTACTATGGCTACACCTTC.

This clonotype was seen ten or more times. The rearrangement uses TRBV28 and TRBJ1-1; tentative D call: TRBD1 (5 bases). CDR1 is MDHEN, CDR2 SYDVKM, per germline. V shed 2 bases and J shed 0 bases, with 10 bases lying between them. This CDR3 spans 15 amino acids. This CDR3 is CASSLQTALNTEAFF. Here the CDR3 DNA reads TGTGCCAGCAGTTTACAGACAGCTTTGAACACTGAAGCTTTCTTT.

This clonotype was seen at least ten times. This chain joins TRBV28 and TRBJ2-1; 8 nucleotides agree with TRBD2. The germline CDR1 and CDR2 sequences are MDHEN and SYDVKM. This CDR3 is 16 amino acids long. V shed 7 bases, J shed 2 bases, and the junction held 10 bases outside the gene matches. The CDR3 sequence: CASKTSGGETYNEQFF. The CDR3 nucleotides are TGTGCCAGCAAAACATCCGGGGGGGAAACCTACAATGAGCAGTTCTTC.

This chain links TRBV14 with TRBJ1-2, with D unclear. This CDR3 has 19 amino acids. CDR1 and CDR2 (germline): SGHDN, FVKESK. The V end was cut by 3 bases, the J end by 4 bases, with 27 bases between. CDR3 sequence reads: CASSHRVLTTPESLYGYTF. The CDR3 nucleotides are TGTGCCAGCAGCCATCGCGTCTTGACAACCCCGGAGAGCCTCTATGGCTACACCTTC.

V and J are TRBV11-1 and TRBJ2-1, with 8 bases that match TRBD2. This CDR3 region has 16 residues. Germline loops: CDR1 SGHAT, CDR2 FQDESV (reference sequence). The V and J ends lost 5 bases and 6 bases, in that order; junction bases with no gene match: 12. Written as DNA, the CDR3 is TGTGCCAGCAGCCAAATCGGGGGGGCCGAGGGCAATGAGCAGTTCTTC. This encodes CASSQIGGAEGNEQFF.

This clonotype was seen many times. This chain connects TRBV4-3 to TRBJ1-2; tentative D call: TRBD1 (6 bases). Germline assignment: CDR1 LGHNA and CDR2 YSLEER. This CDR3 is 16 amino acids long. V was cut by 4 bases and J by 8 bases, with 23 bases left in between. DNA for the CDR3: TGCGCCAGCAGCCGACTGACGGCAGGGGTGTCTCGGGGCTACACCTTC. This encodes CASSRLTAGVSRGYTF.

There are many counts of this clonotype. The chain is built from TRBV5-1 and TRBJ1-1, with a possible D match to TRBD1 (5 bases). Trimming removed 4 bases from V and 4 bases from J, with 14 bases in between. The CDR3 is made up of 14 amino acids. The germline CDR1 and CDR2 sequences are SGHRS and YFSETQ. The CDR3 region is CASSPWDQVTEAFF. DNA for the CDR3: TGCGCCAGCAGCCCCTGGGACCAGGTCACTGAAGCTTTCTTT.

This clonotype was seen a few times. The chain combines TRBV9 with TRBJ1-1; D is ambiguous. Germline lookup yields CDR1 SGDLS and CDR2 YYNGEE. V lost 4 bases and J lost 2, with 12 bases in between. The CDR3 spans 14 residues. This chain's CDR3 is CASSLSWSNTEAFF. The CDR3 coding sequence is TGTGCCAGCAGCCTGTCGTGGAGCAACACTGAAGCTTTCTTT.

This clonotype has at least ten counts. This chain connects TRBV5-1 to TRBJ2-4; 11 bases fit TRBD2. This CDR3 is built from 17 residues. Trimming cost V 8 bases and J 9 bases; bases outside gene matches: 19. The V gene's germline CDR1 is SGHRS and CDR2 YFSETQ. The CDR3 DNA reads TGCGCCAGTCGGAAAGGGACTAGCGGTAGGGGGTACGGCATTCAGTACTTC. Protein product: CASRKGTSGRGYGIQYF.

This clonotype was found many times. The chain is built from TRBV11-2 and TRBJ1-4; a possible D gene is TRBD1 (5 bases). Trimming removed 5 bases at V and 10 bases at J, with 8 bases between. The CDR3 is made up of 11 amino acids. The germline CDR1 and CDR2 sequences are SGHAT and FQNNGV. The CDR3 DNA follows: TGTGCCAGCAGCACGGGACTAAAACTGTTTTTT. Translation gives CASSTGLKLFF. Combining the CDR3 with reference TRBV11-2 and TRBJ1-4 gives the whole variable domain EAGVAQSPRYKIIEKRQSVAFWCNPISGHATLYWYQQILGQGPKLLIQFQNNGVVDDSQLPKDRFSAERLKGVDSTLKIQPAKLEDSAVYLCASSTGLKLFFGSGTQLSVL.

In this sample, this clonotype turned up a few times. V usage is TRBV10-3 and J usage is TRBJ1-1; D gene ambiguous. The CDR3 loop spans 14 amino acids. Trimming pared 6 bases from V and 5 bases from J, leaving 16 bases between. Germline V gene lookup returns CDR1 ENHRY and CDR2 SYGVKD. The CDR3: CAISGQSGLTEAFF. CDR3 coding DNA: TGTGCCATCAGCGGGCAGTCGGGTTTGACTGAAGCTTTCTTT.

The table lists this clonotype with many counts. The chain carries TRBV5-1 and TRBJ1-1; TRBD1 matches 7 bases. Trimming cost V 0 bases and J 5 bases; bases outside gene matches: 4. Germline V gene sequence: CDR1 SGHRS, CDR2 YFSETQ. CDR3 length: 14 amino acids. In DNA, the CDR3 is TGCGCCAGCAGCTTGGGCAGGGGGTGGACTGAAGCTTTCTTT. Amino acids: CASSLGRGWTEAFF.

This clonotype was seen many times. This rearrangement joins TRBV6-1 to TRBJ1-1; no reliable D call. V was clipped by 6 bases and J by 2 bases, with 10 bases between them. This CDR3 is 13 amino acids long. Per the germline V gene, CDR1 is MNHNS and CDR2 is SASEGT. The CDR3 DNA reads TGTGCCAGCAGGTGGACGACTAACACTGAAGCTTTCTTT. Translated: CASRWTTNTEAFF.

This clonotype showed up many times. The CDR3 coding sequence is TGTGCCAGCAGCTTTAGCGGGGTAGCGGGGGGCACAGATACGCAGTATTTT. As protein: CASSFSGVAGGTDTQYF. The V and J genes are TRBV6-1 and TRBJ2-3; 9 bases fit TRBD2. This CDR3 has 17 residues. CDR1 is MNHNS, CDR2 SASEGT, per germline. V gave up 6 bases and J gave up 1 base; unmatched junction bases: 11.

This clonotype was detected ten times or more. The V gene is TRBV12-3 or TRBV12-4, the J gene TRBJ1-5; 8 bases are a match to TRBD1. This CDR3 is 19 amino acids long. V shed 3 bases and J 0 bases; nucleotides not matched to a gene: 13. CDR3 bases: TGTGCCAGCAGTTTCGGGACAGGAAACGCTCCAGGTAGCAATCAGCCCCAGCATTTT. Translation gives CASSFGTGNAPGSNQPQHF.

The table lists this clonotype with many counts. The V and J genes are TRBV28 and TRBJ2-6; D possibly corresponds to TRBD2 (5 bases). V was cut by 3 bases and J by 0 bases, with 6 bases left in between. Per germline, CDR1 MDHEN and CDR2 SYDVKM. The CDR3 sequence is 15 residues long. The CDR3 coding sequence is TGTGCCAGCAGTTTCGCGGGCTCTGGGGCCAACGTCCTGACTTTC. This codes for CASSFAGSGANVLTF. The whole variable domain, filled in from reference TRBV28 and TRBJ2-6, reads DVKVTQSSRYLVKRTGEKVFLECVQDMDHENMFWYRQDPGLGLRLIYFSYDVKMKEKGDIPEGYSVSREKKERFSLILESASTNQTSMYLCASSFAGSGANVLTFGAGSRLTVL.

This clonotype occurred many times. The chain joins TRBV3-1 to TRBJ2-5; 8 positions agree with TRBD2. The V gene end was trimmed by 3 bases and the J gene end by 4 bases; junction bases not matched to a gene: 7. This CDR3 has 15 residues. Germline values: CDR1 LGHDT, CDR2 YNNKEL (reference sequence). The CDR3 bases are TGTGCCAGCAGCCAGGGGCGGGGGGCAGGAGAGACCCAGTACTTC. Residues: CASSQGRGAGETQYF.

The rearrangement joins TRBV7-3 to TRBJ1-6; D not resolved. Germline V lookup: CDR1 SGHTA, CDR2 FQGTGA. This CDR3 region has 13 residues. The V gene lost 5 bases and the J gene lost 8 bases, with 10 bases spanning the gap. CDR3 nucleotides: TGTGCCAGCAGCCAAAGGATAGATTCACCCCTCCACTTT. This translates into CASSQRIDSPLHF.

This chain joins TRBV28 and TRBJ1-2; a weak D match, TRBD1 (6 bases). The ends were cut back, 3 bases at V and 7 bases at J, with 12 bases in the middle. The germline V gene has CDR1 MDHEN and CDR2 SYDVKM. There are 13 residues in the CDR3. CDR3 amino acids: CASSFSRGLGYTF. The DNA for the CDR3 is TGTGCCAGCAGTTTCAGCAGGGGCCTTGGCTACACCTTC.

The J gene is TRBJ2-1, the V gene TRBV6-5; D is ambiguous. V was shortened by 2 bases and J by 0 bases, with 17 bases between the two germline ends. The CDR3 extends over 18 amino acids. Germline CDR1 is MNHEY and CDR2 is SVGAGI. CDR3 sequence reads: CASSYVRSASNSYNEQFF. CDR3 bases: TGTGCCAGCAGTTACGTTAGGAGCGCCAGCAACTCCTACAATGAGCAGTTCTTC.